This entry describes one TCR beta chain. As yet, its antigen is unknown. Clones were sequenced by immunoSEQ multiplex PCR, and TCRdb holds only the in-frame ones, with some missing. The sample yields tens of thousands of clones, roughly 84% seen once. This entry is derived from a study of OX40 agonist ivuxolimab in advanced cancers. General study results and limits: Expanded clones belonging to CD8+ T cells outnumbered, on average, those of CD4+. People who partly responded at 0.1-3.0 mg/kg had some of the least clonal expansion seen.

No patient had autoimmune disease or received systemic immunosuppression. The CDR3 consists of 15 residues. Germline V gene lookup returns CDR1 LNHDA and CDR2 SQIVND (reference sequence). Trimming cost V 3 bases and J 3 bases; bases outside gene matches: 2. The receptor was derived from an adult with an advanced solid tumor such as melanoma, head and neck, liver or kidney cancer. The rearrangement links TRBV19 to TRBJ2-3; 11 bases agree with TRBD1. The specimen comprised CD4+ or CD8+ T cells sorted from blood, sampled in a trial of the OX40 agonist ivuxolimab. The CDR3 region is CASSMGQGGTDTQYF. Here the CDR3 DNA reads TGTGCCAGTAGTATGGGACAGGGGGGGACAGATACGCAGTATTTT.